These 16 T cell receptor beta chains were all obtained from the same sample, sequenced in a study of blood T cells in healthy people across ages. Primers used in a second PCR of about 6 to 11 cycles were a sample-barcoded 5' primer and a J-beta primer mix. TCRdb re-analysed the 5' RACE reads in MiXCR, keeping a single row per CDR3 protein. The sample records about 1.8 million distinct CDR3 sequences, roughly 52% being singletons. The sequenced material came from blood. Receptors were obtained from a woman in her forties in good health.

The V call is TRBV20-1, the J call TRBJ1-2, with D possibly matching TRBD1 (5 bases). Trimming shortened V by 6 bases and J by 0 bases, and 14 bases separated the two germline ends. The CDR3 is 14 residues long. Germline CDR1 reads DFQATT; CDR2 reads SNEGSKA (reference sequence). CDR3 amino acids: CSADGQSANYGYTF. As DNA, the CDR3 is TGCAGTGCAGATGGACAATCCGCTAACTATGGCTACACCTTC.

Points on this clonotype: Sequence at one end of the junction differs from germline and may be a read error. V and J are TRBV6-2 or TRBV6-3 and TRBJ2-7; 8 bases line up with TRBD1. Germline lookup yields CDR1 MNHEY and CDR2 SVGEGT. The CDR3 contains 15 residues. The DNA for the CDR3 is TGTACCAGCAGCCCGGCGGAACAGGGGGTCTACGAGCAGTACTTC. As protein: CTSSPAEQGVYEQYF.

This sequence joins TRBV12-3 or TRBV12-4 and TRBJ2-5, with unresolved D. The germline V and J ends were trimmed by 3 bases and 5 bases, with 10 bases remaining between them. There are 13 residues in the CDR3. CDR3 nucleotides: TGTGCCAGCAGTTTTGGACCTCCGGAGACCCAGTACTTC. Translating gives CASSFGPPETQYF.

This clonotype was detected only once. The V and J genes are TRBV2 and TRBJ2-2; D gene uncertain. Germline CDR1 and CDR2: SNHLY and FYNNEI. V gave up 7 bases and J gave up 1 base, with 10 bases separating them. This CDR3 is built from 14 residues. The CDR3 here is CASTLKQNTGELFF. CDR3 sequence (DNA): TGTGCCAGCACCTTGAAGCAGAACACCGGGGAGCTGTTTTTT.

This chain links TRBV7-2 with TRBJ1-6; no clear D gene. This CDR3 comprises 13 residues. The V end lost 5 bases, the J end lost 10 bases, and 12 bases lay between the germline ends. Germline CDR1 and CDR2: SGHTA and FQGNSA. The CDR3 sequence: CASSPRRSSPLHF. The CDR3 region has the DNA TGTGCCAGCAGCCCACGAAGGAGCTCACCCCTCCACTTT.

This sequence joins TRBV6-2 or TRBV6-3 and TRBJ2-7; 10 bases are a match to TRBD1. V trimming: 6 bases; J trimming: 6 bases; junction bases outside the gene matches: 11. The CDR3 totals 15 residues. Germline V lookup: CDR1 MNHEY, CDR2 SVGEGT. CDR3 region: CASSLHRDRGSEQYF. In DNA form, the CDR3 reads TGTGCCAGCAGCCTACACCGGGACAGGGGATCCGAGCAGTACTTC.

The gene calls are TRBV7-2 and TRBJ1-2; 9 bases are shared with TRBD1. The CDR3 runs to 15 residues. Germline trimming cut 3 bases from V and 3 bases from J; bases unmatched to any gene: 5. Germline lookup yields CDR1 SGHTA and CDR2 FQGNSA. This CDR3 is CASSLVTGGDYGYTF. The CDR3 DNA reads TGTGCCAGCAGCTTGGTTACAGGGGGCGACTATGGCTACACCTTC.

This clonotype was observed a few times. The chain carries TRBV7-9 and TRBJ2-3, with 12 positions matching TRBD2. This CDR3 is 17 amino acids long. Germline V lookup: CDR1 SEHNR, CDR2 FQNEAQ (reference sequence). The ends lost 5 bases at V and 3 bases at J; junction bases unmatched: 9. The CDR3: CASSPSRLAGETDTQYF. CDR3 bases: TGTGCCAGCAGCCCGAGCAGACTAGCGGGGGAGACAGATACGCAGTATTTT.

This chain uses TRBV18 with TRBJ1-4; D gene unclear. In germline, CDR1 is KGHSH, CDR2 LQKENI. This CDR3 is 14 amino acids long. V lost 5 bases, J lost 6 bases, and 13 bases lay in between. The CDR3 protein is CASSSGSGHEKLFF. CDR3 in DNA: TGTGCCAGCTCATCGGGGTCCGGACATGAAAAACTGTTTTTT.

This rearrangement joins TRBV7-9 to TRBJ1-5, with TRBD1 matching over 9 bases. Per germline, CDR1 SEHNR and CDR2 FQNEAQ (reference sequence). V dropped 3 bases and J dropped 5; count of bases not matched to a gene: 5. This CDR3 is built from 15 residues. CDR3 DNA sequence: TGTGCCAGCAGCTTTGGGACAGGGAGAGATCAGCCCCAGCATTTT. Encoded protein: CASSFGTGRDQPQHF. The variable domain in full, completed from reference TRBV7-9 and TRBJ1-5, reads DTGVSQNPRHKITKRGQNVTFRCDPISEHNRLYWYRQTLGQGPEFLTYFQNEAQLEKSRLLSDRFSAERPKGSFSTLEIQRTEQGDSAMYLCASSFGTGRDQPQHFGDGTRLSIL.

The rearrangement uses TRBV20-1 and TRBJ2-4; 9 bases agree with TRBD1. The CDR3 extends over 13 amino acids. The ends lost 6 bases at V and 13 bases at J; junction bases unmatched: 13. The germline CDR1 and CDR2 sequences are DFQATT and SNEGSKA (reference sequence). This CDR3 is CSAPGQGYNEQYF. The CDR3 nucleotides read TGCAGTGCCCCGGGACAGGGCTACAATGAGCAGTACTTC.

This chain uses TRBV2 with TRBJ2-1; 15 bases match TRBD2. Losses at the gene ends were 6 bases for V and 10 bases for J; bases not matched to a gene: 7. CDR1 is SNHLY, CDR2 FYNNEI, per germline. This CDR3 is built from 15 residues. DNA of the CDR3: TGTGCCAGCAGCAGGACTAGCGGGGGGGCGCGGGAGCAGTTCTTC. This gives the protein CASSRTSGGAREQFF.

CDR3 loop: CASSLSGTTSEQYF. The CDR3 DNA follows: TGCGCCAGCAGCTTGTCCGGGACAACATCCGAGCAGTACTTC. The rearrangement joins TRBV5-1 to TRBJ2-7; possible D gene TRBD1, 6 bases. The V gene's germline CDR1 is SGHRS and CDR2 YFSETQ. V was shortened by 1 base and J by 6 bases, with 14 bases between the two germline ends. The CDR3 is 14 residues long.

The chain is built from TRBV21-1 and TRBJ1-5; the table names TRBD1, a call not compared with the DNA. TRBV21-1 is recorded as a pseudogene. This CDR3 is built from 16 residues. CDR3 sequence: CASSTTPGQGERPQHF. CDR3 nucleotide sequence: TGTGCCAGCAGCACTACTCCGGGACAGGGGGAGCGGCCCCAGCATTTT.

The chain couples TRBV7-2 to TRBJ1-2; no definite D call. CDR3 size: 14 residues. Trimming left V 0 bases short and J 10 bases short, with 15 bases between. The V gene's germline CDR1 is SGHTA and CDR2 FQGNSA. CDR3 protein: CASSLAVGPADYTF. The CDR3, as DNA: TGTGCCAGCAGCTTAGCGGTCGGGCCTGCGGACTACACCTTC.

In its sample, this clonotype was seen a few times. The chain uses TRBV4-3 and TRBJ2-3; D gene ambiguous. V lost 0 bases and J lost 6, with 10 bases in between. Germline V gives CDR1 LGHNA, CDR2 YSLEER. The CDR3 length is 14 residues. CDR3 nucleotide sequence: TGCGCCAGCAGCCAAGATGATTTGACGGATACGCAGTATTTT. It yields the protein CASSQDDLTDTQYF.